The next 25 T cell receptor beta chains were all read from a single sample in a study of cytotoxic CD8 clonotypes in ibrutinib-treated CLL. Assay used: immunoSEQ multiplex PCR; TCRdb lists only in-frame clones, some missing. Among 97,000 or so clones, 70% to 85% were seen once, and the ten largest hold about 34%. The sample here was PBMCs, taken after 12 months of ibrutinib treatment. These receptors all stem from a human donor with chronic lymphocytic leukemia.

The chain employs TRBV30 and TRBJ2-1; unclear D gene. Per germline, CDR1 GTSNPN and CDR2 SVGIG (reference sequence). Trimming removed 2 bases at V and 6 bases at J, with 2 bases between. The CDR3 totals 10 residues. CDR3 bases: TGTGCCTGGAGTTTCAATGAGCAGTTCTTC. It encodes CAWSFNEQFF.

This chain connects TRBV7-2 to TRBJ2-5; either TRBD1 or TRBD2 may supply D (6 bases each). V gave up 2 bases and J gave up 2 bases, with 18 bases separating them. The V gene's germline CDR1 is SGHTA and CDR2 FQGNSA. The CDR3 runs 17 residues. The DNA of the CDR3 is TGTGCCAGCAGCTTAAGGACCCGGGGGCAGGGGCAAGAGACCCAGTACTTC. As protein: CASSLRTRGQGQETQYF.

The chain employs TRBV5-6 and TRBJ2-7, with 8 bases matching TRBD2. V shed 4 bases and J 4 bases; nucleotides not matched to a gene: 13. CDR1 and CDR2 from the germline V gene are SGHDT and YYEEEE. The CDR3 runs 16 residues. CDR3 nucleotide sequence: TGTGCCAGCAGCACACCGAGGGGGACTAGTGATTACGAGCAGTACTTC. Protein product: CASSTPRGTSDYEQYF.

The chain employs TRBV18 and TRBJ1-3, with 9 bases fitting TRBD1. V was pared by 3 bases and J by 4 bases, with 7 bases of the junction left unmatched. The V gene's germline CDR1 is KGHSH and CDR2 LQKENI. The CDR3 totals 16 residues. For the CDR3, the DNA is TGTGCCAGCTCACCCGAACGGACAGGGGTCGGAAACACCATATATTTT. Encoded protein: CASSPERTGVGNTIYF.

The chain has TRBV30 and TRBJ1-4; 8 nucleotides align to TRBD1. Trimming removed 4 bases from V and 1 base from J; junction bases left unmatched: 14. The CDR3 runs 18 residues. Per the germline V gene, CDR1 is GTSNPN and CDR2 is SVGIG (reference sequence). DNA for the CDR3: TGTGCCTGGAAGGGAAGGGGCAGGGGGCTGGGAACTAATGAAAAACTGTTTTTT. Translated, it gives CAWKGRGRGLGTNEKLFF. Filled out from reference TRBV30 and TRBJ1-4, the complete variable domain reads SQTIHQWPATLVQPVGSPLSLECTVEGTSNPNLYWYRQAAGRGLQLLFYSVGIGQISSEVPQNLSASRPQDRQFILSSKKLLLSDSGFYLCAWKGRGRGLGTNEKLFFGSGTQLSVL.

The rearrangement uses TRBV5-4 and TRBJ2-1; 8 positions match TRBD2. The V and J ends lost 3 bases and 5 bases, in that order; junction bases with no gene match: 10. In germline, CDR1 is SGHNT, CDR2 YYREEE (reference sequence). This CDR3 comprises 16 residues. The DNA for the CDR3 is TGTGCCAGCAGCTCCAGGACTAGCTGGGGGGACAATGAGCAGTTCTTC. Its protein is CASSSRTSWGDNEQFF.

This chain uses TRBV29-1 with TRBJ2-7; the match to TRBD1 covers 10 bases. Trimming at V came to 4 bases and at J to 5 bases, leaving 8 bases not matched to a gene. Germline CDR1 reads SQVTM; CDR2 reads ANQGSEA. The CDR3 runs to 14 residues. CDR3: CSVGGTGVGHEQYF. CDR3 in DNA: TGCAGCGTTGGCGGGACAGGGGTCGGCCACGAGCAGTACTTC.

The chain is built from TRBV25-1 and TRBJ1-6, with D uncertain. CDR1 and CDR2 (germline): MGHDK, SYGVNS. Trimming took off 4 bases at V and 2 bases at J, with 6 bases between the two ends. This CDR3 has 14 amino acids. CDR3 region: CASSAEPYNSPLHF. In nucleotides, the CDR3 is TGTGCCAGCAGTGCGGAACCCTATAATTCACCCCTCCACTTT.

The chain joins TRBV19 to TRBJ1-1; 8 bases align to TRBD1. This CDR3 has 14 residues. Germline-derived CDR1 and CDR2 are LNHDA and SQIVND (reference sequence). The junction had 12 bases not matched to a gene; V was cut back by 5 bases and J by 10 bases. CDR3 residues: CASSSLGRTGRAFF. CDR3 sequence (DNA): TGTGCCAGTAGTTCCCTAGGGAGGACAGGGAGAGCTTTCTTT.

CDR3 bases: TGTGCCAGCTCACCACGGAGAGCCTCCAACTATGGCTACACCTTC. Its protein product is CASSPRRASNYGYTF. V is TRBV18 and J is TRBJ1-2; D gene ambiguous. Per germline, CDR1 KGHSH and CDR2 LQKENI. Trimming took off 1 base at V and 2 bases at J, with 11 bases between the two ends. CDR3 length: 15 amino acids.

The chain couples TRBV12-2 to TRBJ1-6. TRBV12-2 is a pseudogene segment. The CDR3 has 14 amino acids. In DNA, the CDR3 is TGTGCAAGTCGCTTAGCTCAGAGAAATTCACCCCTCCACTTT. Amino acids: CASRLAQRNSPLHF.

The CDR3 loop reads CACRFGGWDSPLHF. The CDR3 DNA reads as TGTGCCTGTCGTTTCGGGGGTTGGGATTCACCCCTCCACTTT. The gene calls are TRBV30 and TRBJ1-6; possible D gene TRBD1, 5 bases. Germline V CDR1 and CDR2: GTSNPN, SVGIG (reference sequence). The CDR3 contains 14 residues. Deletions cut 6 bases from V and 8 bases from J, with 17 bases between.

The CDR3 coding sequence is TGTGCCAGCAGCTTCTCAGCGGGGGCAACAGATACGCAGTATTTT. Amino acids: CASSFSAGATDTQYF. The V and J genes are TRBV7-2 and TRBJ2-3; 8 bases agree with TRBD2. V shed 3 bases, J shed 3 bases, and the junction held 5 bases outside the gene matches. CDR1 is SGHTA and CDR2 is FQGNSA in the germline V gene. The CDR3 length is 15 residues.

The chain uses TRBV28 and TRBJ1-3; D gene uncertain. Germline V gene sequence: CDR1 MDHEN, CDR2 SYDVKM. The V and J ends lost 2 bases and 4 bases respectively, with 15 bases between them. This CDR3 has 16 residues. This chain's CDR3 is CASSLGTSYSGNTIYF. In DNA, the CDR3 is TGTGCCAGCAGTTTAGGAACGTCCTACTCCGGAAACACCATATATTTT.

This clone has more than one count but fewer than ten. The chain recombines TRBV15 with TRBJ2-7; D gene uncertain. V lost 1 base and J 4 bases, leaving 14 bases between the germline ends. Per germline, CDR1 LNHNV and CDR2 YYDKDF (reference sequence). The CDR3 length is 15 residues. The CDR3 sequence is CATSRVGSSKYEQYF. CDR3 nucleotide sequence: TGTGCCACCAGCAGAGTGGGCAGTAGTAAGTACGAGCAGTACTTC.

This chain connects TRBV6-6 to TRBJ2-2; TRBD2 aligns across 7 bases. The V gene's germline CDR1 is MNHNY and CDR2 SVGAGI (reference sequence). The CDR3 totals 16 residues. V lost 0 bases to trimming and J lost 5 bases; unmatched junction nucleotides: 6. The CDR3 bases are TGTGCCAGCAGTTACTCGGGGGGGATAGATACCGGGGAGCTGTTTTTT. Its protein product is CASSYSGGIDTGELFF.

This chain uses TRBV4-2 with TRBJ2-4, with D possibly being TRBD2 (6 bases). V lost 0 bases to trimming and J lost 1 base, with 13 bases between them. The V gene's germline CDR1 is LGHNA and CDR2 YNFKEQ. The CDR3 length is 17 residues. CDR3 in DNA: TGTGCCAGCAGCCAAGATGGGGGAGGATTTGCCAAAAACATTCAGTACTTC. Translated, it gives CASSQDGGGFAKNIQYF.

The chain is built from TRBV5-5 and TRBJ1-1; D gene uncertain. The germline CDR1 and CDR2 sequences are SGHKS and YYEKEE (reference sequence). This CDR3 contains 13 residues. V dropped 1 base and J dropped 1 base, with 5 bases sitting between them. The CDR3 nucleotides are TGTGCCAGCAGCTTGAGGCAGAACACTGAAGCTTTCTTT. Amino acids: CASSLRQNTEAFF.

The V gene is TRBV6-1, the J gene TRBJ1-2, with D possibly matching TRBD1 (5 bases). The germline V gene has CDR1 MNHNS and CDR2 SASEGT. This CDR3 has 16 amino acids. V was cut by 4 bases and J by 4 bases, with 19 bases left in between. CDR3 region: CASSATTTGTFYGYTF. The CDR3 DNA reads as TGTGCCAGCAGTGCTACTACGACCGGGACCTTCTATGGCTACACCTTC.

The chain carries TRBV7-2 and TRBJ1-5; 7 nucleotides line up with TRBD1. Trimming at V came to 3 bases and at J to 7 bases, leaving 18 bases not matched to a gene. The germline gives CDR1 SGHTA, CDR2 FQGNSA. The CDR3 extends over 18 amino acids. The CDR3 DNA sequence: TGTGCCAGCAGCTTTTCGGGACAGCTGGGGTATTCAGGGCAGCCCCAGCATTTT. Translated, it gives CASSFSGQLGYSGQPQHF.

The rearrangement joins TRBV7-8 to TRBJ1-1; D ambiguous. Per germline, CDR1 SGHVS and CDR2 FQNEAQ. The CDR3 has 12 amino acids. Trimming took 8 bases from V and 0 from J, leaving 7 bases between them. The CDR3 DNA reads TGTGCCAGCGGCCGATTGAACACTGAAGCTTTCTTT. This encodes CASGRLNTEAFF.

The rearrangement joins TRBV19 to TRBJ1-3; the D is unclear. The V end lost 6 bases, the J end lost 0 bases, and 9 bases lay between the germline ends. The CDR3 totals 14 residues. The germline V gene encodes CDR1 LNHDA and CDR2 SQIVND (reference sequence). The CDR3 bases are TGTGCCAGTAGGGGTCCGGGCTCTGGAAACACCATATATTTT. It specifies CASRGPGSGNTIYF.

This clone came up a few times. Other DNA sequences from this sample encode an identical CDR3 as well. The chain links TRBV7-9 to TRBJ1-1; D uncertain. V lost 3 bases and J 1 base, leaving 3 bases between the germline ends. Germline CDR1 SEHNR, CDR2 FQNEAQ (reference sequence). The CDR3 length is 12 residues. The DNA of the CDR3 is TGTGCCAGCAGCTTTTCGAACACTGAAGCTTTCTTT. Translation gives CASSFSNTEAFF.

This clone came up once. The rearrangement uses TRBV6-4 and TRBJ1-6; D is perhaps TRBD1 (6 bases). Trimming shortened V by 8 bases and J by 12 bases, and 14 bases separated the two germline ends. Per germline, CDR1 MRHNA and CDR2 SNTAGT. The CDR3 runs 12 residues. CDR3 residues: CASGEGDRPLHF. CDR3 bases: TGTGCCAGCGGGGAGGGGGACCGACCCCTCCACTTT.

The chain recombines TRBV30 with TRBJ2-7; 10 bases match TRBD1. V lost 1 base, J lost 3 bases, and 9 bases stayed unmatched. The CDR3 totals 16 residues. Germline V gene lookup returns CDR1 GTSNPN and CDR2 SVGIG (reference sequence). CDR3: CAWSASRQGAVYEQYF. The CDR3 bases are TGTGCCTGGAGTGCTAGCAGACAGGGGGCAGTCTACGAGCAGTACTTC.